This T cell receptor beta chain stems from a study of shared clonotypes between healthy human individuals. Only in-frame clones appear in the TCRdb table, and some are missing; sequencing was by immunoSEQ multiplex PCR. The sample gives approximately 97,000 clones, under 80% of which show up once; 45% is in the top ten. This sequence originates from a man aged 25 to 45 in good health. The sample was memory CD8+ T cells sorted from blood. Noted subset: CD45RO+ cells pooled with CCR7-negative TemRA cells.

CDR3 region: CASSWQTGSNEQFF. The CDR3 nucleotides read TGTGCCAGCAGTTGGCAGACAGGGTCGAATGAGCAGTTCTTC. The chain combines TRBV6-5 with TRBJ2-1; 7 bases match TRBD1. The V gene end was trimmed by 4 bases and the J gene end by 7 bases; junction bases not matched to a gene: 7. The CDR3 contains 14 residues. CDR1 and CDR2 (germline): MNHEY, SVGAGI.